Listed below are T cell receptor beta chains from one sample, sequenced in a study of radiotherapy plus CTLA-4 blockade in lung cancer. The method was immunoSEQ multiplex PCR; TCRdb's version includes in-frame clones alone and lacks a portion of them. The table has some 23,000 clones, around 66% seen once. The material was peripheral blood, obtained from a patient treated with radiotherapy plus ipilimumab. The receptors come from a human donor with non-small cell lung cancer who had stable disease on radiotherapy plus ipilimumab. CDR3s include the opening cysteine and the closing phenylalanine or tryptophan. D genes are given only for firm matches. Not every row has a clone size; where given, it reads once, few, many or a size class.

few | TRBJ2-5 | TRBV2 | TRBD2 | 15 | TGTGCCACCATACCAAGGGCTAGCGGGCAAGAGACCCAGTACTTC | CATIPRASGQETQYF
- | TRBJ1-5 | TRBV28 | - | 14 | TGTGCCAGCAGTTTTCCCCATGGCAATCAGCCCCAGCATTTT | CASSFPHGNQPQHF
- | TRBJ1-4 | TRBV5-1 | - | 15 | TGCGCCAGCAGCCTCAACACAGCAACTAATGAAAAACTGTTTTTT | CASSLNTATNEKLFF
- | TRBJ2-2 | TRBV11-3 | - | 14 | TGTGCCAGCAGCGAGGGACACAGAACCGGGGAGCTGTTTTTT | CASSEGHRTGELFF
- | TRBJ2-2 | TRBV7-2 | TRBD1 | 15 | TGTGCCAGCAGCGCGACAGGGCTGAACACCGGGGAGCTGTTTTTT | CASSATGLNTGELFF
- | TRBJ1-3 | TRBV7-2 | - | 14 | TGTGCCAGCTCCAGCGGCGGATCTGGAAACACCATATATTTT | CASSSGGSGNTIYF
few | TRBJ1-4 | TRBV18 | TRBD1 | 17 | TGTGCCAGCTCCGCCTATCACAGGGGGCAGACTAATGAAAAACTGTTTTTT | CASSAYHRGQTNEKLFF
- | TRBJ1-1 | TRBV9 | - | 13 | TGTGCCAGCAGCCCCCGCCTCAGCACAGAAGCTTTCTTT | CASSPRLSTEAFF
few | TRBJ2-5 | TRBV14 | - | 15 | TGTGCCAGCAGCCAAGATAGAAGGCCGGCAGAGACCCAGTACTTC | CASSQDRRPAETQYF
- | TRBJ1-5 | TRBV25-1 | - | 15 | TGTGCCAGCAGTGAATCAGGGGCCAGCAATCAGCCCCAGCATTTT | CASSESGASNQPQHF
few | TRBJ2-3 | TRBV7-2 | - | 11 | TGTGCCAGCAGCTTAGTCGCGGTGCCTTTTTTT | CASSLVAVPFF
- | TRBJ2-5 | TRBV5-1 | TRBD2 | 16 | TGCGCCAGCAGCCCCCCTGTCGGGACTAGCATAGAGACCCAGTACTTC | CASSPPVGTSIETQYF
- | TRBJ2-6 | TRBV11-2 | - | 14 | TGTGCCAGCAGTCGTACCAGTGGGGCCAACGTCCTGACTTTC | CASSRTSGANVLTF
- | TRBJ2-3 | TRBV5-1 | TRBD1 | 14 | TGCGCCAGCAGCATAGGACAGGGTGCAGATACGCAGTATTTT | CASSIGQGADTQYF
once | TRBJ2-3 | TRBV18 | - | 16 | TGTGCCAGCTCACCAAAGACTAGTAAAGGCACAGATACGCAGTATTTT | CASSPKTSKGTDTQYF
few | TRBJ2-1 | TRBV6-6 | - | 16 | TGTGCCAGCACTTGGGAGACCTCCAGCTCCTACAATGAGCAGTTCTTC | CASTWETSSSYNEQFF
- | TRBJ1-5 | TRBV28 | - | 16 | TGTGCCAGCAGTTTATCCGGGTCGAGTGGCAATCAGCCCCAGCATTTT | CASSLSGSSGNQPQHF
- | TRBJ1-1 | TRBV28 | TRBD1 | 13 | TGTGCCAGCAGCGACAGGGGGCATACTGAAGCTTTCTTT | CASSDRGHTEAFF
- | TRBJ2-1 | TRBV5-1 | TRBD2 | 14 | TGCGCCAGCAGCTTGGCTAGCGGGAAGGATGAGCAGTTCTTC | CASSLASGKDEQFF
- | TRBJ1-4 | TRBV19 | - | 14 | TGTGCCAGTAAGAGTCCGACAGGAAATGAAAAACTGTTTTTT | CASKSPTGNEKLFF
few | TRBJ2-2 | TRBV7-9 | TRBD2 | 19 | TGTGCCAGCACAGTCCCCCCGGCTAGCGGGAGCCTAAACACCGGGGAGCTGTTTTTT | CASTVPPASGSLNTGELFF
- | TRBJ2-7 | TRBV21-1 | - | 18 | TGTGCCAGCAGCAAGATGGCCCCGGCGGCAGGGGAAACCTACGAGCAGTACTTC | CASSKMAPAAGETYEQYF
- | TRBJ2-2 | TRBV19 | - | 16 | TGTGCCAGTAGTCCCCGGGCAGTTCCGAACACCGGGGAGCTGTTTTTT | CASSPRAVPNTGELFF
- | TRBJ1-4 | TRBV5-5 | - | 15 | TGTGCCAGCAGCCCTTACTTGGGACCCAATGAAAAACTGTTTTTT | CASSPYLGPNEKLFF
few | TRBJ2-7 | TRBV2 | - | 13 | TGTGCCAGCAGTCGGTTAATAGGCTACGAGCAGTACTTC | CASSRLIGYEQYF
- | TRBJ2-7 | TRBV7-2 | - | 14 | TGTGCCAGCAGCCTACAGGGGGGGGTCTACGAGCAGTACTTC | CASSLQGGVYEQYF
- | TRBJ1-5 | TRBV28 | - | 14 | TGTGCCAGCAGTCTATTCGCCAGCAATCAGCCCCAGCATTTT | CASSLFASNQPQHF
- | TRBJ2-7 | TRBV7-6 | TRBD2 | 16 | TGTGCCAGCAGCTTAGGTAGGAGCGGGAGCGCCTACGAGCAGTACTTC | CASSLGRSGSAYEQYF
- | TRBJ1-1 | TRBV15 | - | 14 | TGTGCCACCAGCACTTTTCGGGACATCACTGAAGCTTTCTTT | CATSTFRDITEAFF
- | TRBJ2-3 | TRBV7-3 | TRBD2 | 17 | TGTGCCAGCAGTCTATCCCCCCGGACTAGCGGGAGTGATACGCAGTATTTT | CASSLSPRTSGSDTQYF
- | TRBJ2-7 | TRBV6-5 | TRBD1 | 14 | TGTGCCAGCAGACCGACAGGGCGTCCCTACGAGCAGTACTTC | CASRPTGRPYEQYF
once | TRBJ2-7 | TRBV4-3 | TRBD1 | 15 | TGCGCCAGCAGCCAAGCACCAGGGGGTTCATACGAGCAGTGCTTC | CASSQAPGGSYEQCF
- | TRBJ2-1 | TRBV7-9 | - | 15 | TGTGCCAGCAGCTTCTCCGGGAGTAGGAAAAATGAGCAGTTCTTC | CASSFSGSRKNEQFF
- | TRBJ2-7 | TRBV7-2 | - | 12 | TGTGCCAGCAGCGAAACTAGCTACGAGCAGTACTTC | CASSETSYEQYF
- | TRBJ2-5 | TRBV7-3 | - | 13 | TGTGCCAGCAGCTTTGGGGGGCTGGAGACCCAGTACTTC | CASSFGGLETQYF
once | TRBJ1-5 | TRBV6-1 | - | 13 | TGTGCCAGCACGACAGTTAGCAATCAGCCCCAGCATTTT | CASTTVSNQPQHF